The present T cell receptor beta chain was sequenced within a study of blood T cell repertoires in COVID-19. Overall study: Samples came from the United States, Italy and Spain, spanning acute and convalescent COVID-19. T cells, B-cell-depleted T cells, or PBMCs provided the cDNA or gDNA that served as material.

Authors' methods: Estimation of nucleated cell counts was performed using reference gene primer amplification. The protocol was immunoSEQ multiplex PCR, while the TCRdb copy is restricted to in-frame clones and leaves out a portion. Clone size and V and J calls were adopted from that table, with D and trimming inferred from the DNA. The sample contains about 310,000 clones, about nine tenths of which appear only once. This TCR was sampled from a man aged 45-65 years with active or convalescent COVID-19. The sample consisted of peripheral blood.

As DNA, the CDR3 is TGTGCCTGGAGGGAGCCGGGACAGGGGAATCAGCCCCAGCATTTT. This gives the protein CAWREPGQGNQPQHF. This sequence joins TRBV30 and TRBJ1-5; 10 positions match TRBD1. Germline assignment: CDR1 GTSNPN and CDR2 SVGIG (reference sequence). This CDR3 comprises 15 residues. Trimming removed 3 bases from V and 4 bases from J; junction bases left unmatched: 6.